The clone carrying this TCR beta chain was counted only a few times. A single record per CDR3 protein comes from TCRdb applying MiXCR to the 5' RACE reads. The repertoire has just over 500,000 distinct CDR3 sequences, roughly a fifth of them found once; the top ten carry roughly 0.9%. The germline V gene encodes CDR1 SGHVS and CDR2 FQNEAQ. The CDR3 totals 17 residues. Deletions cut 4 bases from V and 0 bases from J, with 13 bases between. This sample was taken from a study of identical twins. This sample also appeared in a second study, on T cells expressing NK-cell markers.

What was sequenced was CD4+ T cells sorted from blood. The chain is built from TRBV7-8 and TRBJ2-6; the D is unclear. The sequence was obtained from a woman aged 18-30 years in good health. The CDR3 DNA follows: TGTGCCAGCAGCTCGGCTTTGGGTCCCTCTGGGGCCAACGTCCTGACTTTC. Translating gives CASSSALGPSGANVLTF.